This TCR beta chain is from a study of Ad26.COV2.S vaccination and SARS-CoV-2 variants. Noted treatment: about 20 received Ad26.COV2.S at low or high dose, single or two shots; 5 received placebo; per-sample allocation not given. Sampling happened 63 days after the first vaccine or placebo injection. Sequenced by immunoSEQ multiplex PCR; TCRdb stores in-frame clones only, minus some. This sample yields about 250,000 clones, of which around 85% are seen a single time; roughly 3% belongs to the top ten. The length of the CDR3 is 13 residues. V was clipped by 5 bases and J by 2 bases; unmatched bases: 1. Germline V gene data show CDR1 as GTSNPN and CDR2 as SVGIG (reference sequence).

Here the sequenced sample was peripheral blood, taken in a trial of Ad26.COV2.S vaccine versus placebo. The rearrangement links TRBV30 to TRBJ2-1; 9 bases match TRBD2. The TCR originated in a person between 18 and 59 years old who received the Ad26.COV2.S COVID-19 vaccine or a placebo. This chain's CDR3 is CAWASGTYNEQFF. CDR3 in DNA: TGTGCCTGGGCTAGCGGGACCTACAATGAGCAGTTCTTC. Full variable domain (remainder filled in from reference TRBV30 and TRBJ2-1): SQTIHQWPATLVQPVGSPLSLECTVEGTSNPNLYWYRQAAGRGLQLLFYSVGIGQISSEVPQNLSASRPQDRQFILSSKKLLLSDSGFYLCAWASGTYNEQFFGPGTRLTVL.